The 26 T cell receptor beta chains in this list originate from one sample, sequenced in a study of blood T cells in healthy people across ages. PCR was performed a second time for roughly 7 to 11 cycles using a sample-barcoded 5' primer and a J-beta primer mix. TCRdb recomputed calls from the 5' RACE reads with MiXCR, one row per CDR3 protein. Found here are about 800,000 distinct CDR3 sequences, approximately 25% of them singletons; the top ten hold approximately 3.7%. These data were likewise used in another study, on T cells of mothers and their children.

The sample was blood. The receptors come from a boy between 10 and 17 years old in good health.

V gene TRBV9 combines with J gene TRBJ1-2; D unclear. Trimming stripped 0 bases from V and 8 bases from J, with 11 bases between. The CDR3 has 13 amino acids. Germline values: CDR1 SGDLS, CDR2 YYNGEE. The CDR3 is CASSVVGPSGYTF. In DNA, the CDR3 is TGTGCCAGCAGCGTAGTGGGTCCCAGCGGCTACACCTTC.

This clonotype appeared many times. The chain uses TRBV9 and TRBJ2-2; D possibly corresponds to TRBD2 (6 bases). The V gene's germline CDR1 is SGDLS and CDR2 YYNGEE. CDR3 length: 15 residues. The V and J ends lost 3 bases and 7 bases respectively, with 16 bases between them. The CDR3: CASSAHERARGELFF. CDR3 coding DNA: TGTGCCAGCAGCGCGCACGAGCGGGCCCGCGGGGAGCTGTTTTTT.

This clonotype was detected only a few times. This sequence joins TRBV19 and TRBJ2-3, with a weak D call TRBD2 (6 bases). The CDR3 has 16 residues. The V end lost 5 bases, the J end lost 2 bases, and 17 bases lay between the germline ends. CDR1 and CDR2 (germline): LNHDA, SQIVND (reference sequence). The CDR3 DNA reads TGTGCCAGTAGTCCCGGAGCGCGGGGTCACACAGATACGCAGTATTTT. Protein sequence: CASSPGARGHTDTQYF.

This chain connects TRBV7-6 to TRBJ2-7, with 13 bases that match TRBD2. V was clipped by 8 bases and J by 6 bases; unmatched bases: 10. The CDR3 extends over 15 amino acids. Looked up from germline, CDR1 is SGHVS and CDR2 is FNYEAQ. The CDR3 reads CASGSGLAGSAEQYF. CDR3 DNA sequence: TGTGCCAGCGGCTCGGGACTAGCGGGATCGGCCGAGCAGTACTTC.

This clonotype was seen more than once but under ten times. The chain joins TRBV28 to TRBJ2-1; possibly TRBD2 for D (5 bases). Trimming took off 0 bases at V and 8 bases at J, with 11 bases between the two ends. Per the germline V gene, CDR1 is MDHEN and CDR2 is SYDVKM. The CDR3 is 14 residues long. CDR3 coding DNA: TGTGCCAGCAGTTTATGGGGGAGAGGCGATGAGCAGTTCTTC. Translated: CASSLWGRGDEQFF. The full variable domain, rest sourced from reference TRBV28 and TRBJ2-1, is DVKVTQSSRYLVKRTGEKVFLECVQDMDHENMFWYRQDPGLGLRLIYFSYDVKMKEKGDIPEGYSVSREKKERFSLILESASTNQTSMYLCASSLWGRGDEQFFGPGTRLTVL.

CDR3 sequence: CASSVGPALQETQYF. As DNA, the CDR3 is TGTGCCAGCAGCGTAGGACCAGCCCTGCAAGAGACCCAGTACTTC. The chain combines TRBV9 with TRBJ2-5, with no clear D. This CDR3 is 15 amino acids long. Trimming stripped 0 bases from V and 2 bases from J, with 11 bases between. The germline gives CDR1 SGDLS, CDR2 YYNGEE.

CDR3 nucleotides: TGTGCCAGCAGCTTAGCCCTTTTTAGCGGGGGGCCAGATACGCAGTATTTT. It codes for CASSLALFSGGPDTQYF. J is TRBJ2-3 and V is TRBV7-3; 10 positions match TRBD2. Per the germline V gene, CDR1 is SGHTA and CDR2 is FQGTGA. This CDR3 comprises 17 residues. After removal of 2 bases from V and 4 bases from J, the junction contained 9 bases not matched to a gene. Full variable domain (rest looked up from reference TRBV7-3 and TRBJ2-3): GAGVSQTPSNKVTEKGKYVELRCDPISGHTALYWYRQSLGQGPEFLIYFQGTGAADDSGLPNDRFFAVRPEGSVSTLKIQRTERGDSAVYLCASSLALFSGGPDTQYFGPGTRLTVL.

This chain links TRBV9 with TRBJ2-7, with TRBD2 matching 7 bases. Germline V gene data show CDR1 as SGDLS and CDR2 as YYNGEE. With V trimmed by 3 bases and J by 7 bases, 13 bases remained unmatched. This CDR3 region has 15 residues. The CDR3 bases are TGTGCCAGCAGCGCCCTAGGCGCGGGAGTGGGTGAGCAGTACTTC. Its protein is CASSALGAGVGEQYF. The full variable domain, its missing parts supplied by reference TRBV9 and TRBJ2-7, is DSGVTQTPKHLITATGQRVTLRCSPRSGDLSVYWYQQSLDQGLQFLIQYYNGEERAKGNILERFSAQQFPDLHSELNLSSLELGDSALYFCASSALGAGVGEQYFGPGTRLTVT.

The chain has TRBV2 and TRBJ2-5, with TRBD1 matching 8 bases. Germline CDR1 reads SNHLY; CDR2 reads FYNNEI. This CDR3 spans 14 amino acids. J gave up 7 bases and V 9 bases, and 13 bases lay outside the gene matches. The CDR3 sequence: CASDGRTGSSTQYF. CDR3 bases: TGTGCCAGTGATGGGAGGACAGGGTCCTCGACCCAGTACTTC. The full variable domain, rest sourced from reference TRBV2 and TRBJ2-5, is EPEVTQTPSHQVTQMGQEVILRCVPISNHLYFYWYRQILGQKVEFLVSFYNNEISEKSEIFDDQFSVERPDGSNFTLKIRSTKLEDSAMYFCASDGRTGSSTQYFGPGTRLLVL.

The chain combines TRBV5-1 with TRBJ1-1, with a weak D call TRBD1 (5 bases). Germline V gene sequence: CDR1 SGHRS, CDR2 YFSETQ. This CDR3 comprises 15 residues. V was shortened by 3 bases and J by 1 base, with 13 bases between the two germline ends. In nucleotides, the CDR3 is TGCGCCAGCAGCTGGGGGGGGACGGGGAACACTGAAGCTTTCTTT. This codes for CASSWGGTGNTEAFF.

DNA of the CDR3: TGCGCCAGCAGCTTTGAGGGACAGGGCGACTCACCCCTCCACTTT. It specifies CASSFEGQGDSPLHF. The gene calls are TRBV5-1 and TRBJ1-6, with TRBD1 matching 9 bases. The germline gives CDR1 SGHRS, CDR2 YFSETQ. J lost 10 bases, V lost 2 bases, and 7 bases had no gene match. This CDR3 contains 15 residues.

Worth noting for this clonotype: Without the conserved terminal phenylalanine or tryptophan, this CDR3 likely stems from a read error. The chain uses TRBV6-5 and TRBJ1-1; D is uncertain. Trimming took off 0 bases at V and 1 base at J, with 6 bases between the two ends. Germline assignment: CDR1 MNHEY and CDR2 SVGAGI. The CDR3 contains 14 residues. The CDR3 sequence: CASSYSGGNTEAFC. In nucleotides, the CDR3 is TGTGCCAGCAGTTACTCGGGCGGGAACACTGAAGCTTTCTGT.

The chain combines TRBV6-2 or TRBV6-3 with TRBJ2-1; TRBD2 matches 11 bases. Germline V gene data show CDR1 as MNHEY and CDR2 as SVGEGT. The CDR3 is 15 residues long. The trim removed 2 bases at V and 9 bases at J, leaving 6 bases unmatched. The CDR3 is CASSYRLAGGGEQFF. The CDR3 region has the DNA TGTGCCAGCAGTTACCGGCTAGCGGGAGGAGGTGAGCAGTTCTTC.

The chain recombines TRBV7-9 with TRBJ1-1, with a possible D match to TRBD1 (5 bases). The ends were cut back, 8 bases at V and 1 base at J, with 17 bases in the middle. The CDR3 is 15 amino acids. Germline V CDR1 and CDR2: SEHNR, FQNEAQ (reference sequence). The CDR3 here is CASDDRGERNTEAFF. The CDR3, as DNA: TGTGCCAGCGACGATAGAGGGGAGCGGAACACTGAAGCTTTCTTT.

The J gene is TRBJ1-1, the V gene TRBV4-3; D is perhaps TRBD1 (6 bases). Trimming took 3 bases from V and 0 from J, leaving 14 bases between them. The CDR3 runs to 16 residues. Germline CDR1 reads LGHNA; CDR2 reads YSLEER. CDR3 sequence reads: CASSQGPGQLNTEAFF. Written as DNA, the CDR3 is TGCGCCAGCAGCCAGGGCCCCGGACAGCTGAACACTGAAGCTTTCTTT.

In its sample, this clonotype was seen a few times. The chain has TRBV14 and TRBJ2-5; 12 nucleotides line up with TRBD2. This CDR3 comprises 15 residues. Trimming at V came to 6 bases and at J to 4 bases, leaving 6 bases not matched to a gene. Germline CDR1 reads SGHDN; CDR2 reads FVKESK. CDR3 region: CASRETSGSGETQYF. The CDR3 coding sequence is TGTGCCAGCAGGGAGACTAGCGGGAGCGGAGAGACCCAGTACTTC.

The J gene is TRBJ2-5, the V gene TRBV3-1; 10 bases align to TRBD1. Germline trimming cut 5 bases from V and 12 bases from J; bases unmatched to any gene: 6. This CDR3 comprises 12 residues. CDR1 and CDR2 from the germline V gene are LGHDT and YNNKEL (reference sequence). CDR3 residues: CASSTRQGAKYF. The CDR3 DNA reads TGTGCCAGCAGCACCCGACAGGGGGCGAAGTACTTC.

The chain combines TRBV27 with TRBJ2-2, with 12 bases matching TRBD2. The V gene's germline CDR1 is MNHEY and CDR2 SMNVEV (reference sequence). J was trimmed by 7 bases and V by 1 base; bases with no gene match: 7. The CDR3 runs 17 residues. CDR3 sequence (DNA): TGTGCCAGCAGTTTATACGGACTAGCGGGGCGTCACGGGGAGCTGTTTTTT. Amino acids: CASSLYGLAGRHGELFF.

The rearrangement links TRBV20-1 to TRBJ1-3; no reliable D call. This CDR3 has 15 residues. Germline V gives CDR1 DFQATT, CDR2 SNEGSKA (reference sequence). Trimming cost V 0 bases and J 4 bases, with 13 bases left between them. The CDR3 spells CSARDESAYGNTIYF. The CDR3 DNA reads TGCAGTGCTAGAGATGAGAGTGCCTACGGAAACACCATATATTTT.

In this sample, this clonotype turned up a few times. The rearrangement uses TRBV20-1 and TRBJ2-3, with D unresolved. V was clipped by 5 bases and J by 0 bases, with 15 bases between them. The germline gives CDR1 DFQATT, CDR2 SNEGSKA (reference sequence). This CDR3 is 15 amino acids long. The CDR3 DNA reads as TGCAGTGCTCAGATGAGCGCCTTTAGCACAGATACGCAGTATTTT. It codes for CSAQMSAFSTDTQYF.

DNA of the CDR3: TGTGCCAGCAGCTTAGACGGGGGGTTAGACACAGATACGCAGTATTTT. It encodes CASSLDGGLDTDTQYF. V and J are TRBV7-2 and TRBJ2-3, with 7 bases lining up with TRBD2. Germline trimming cut 1 base from V and 2 bases from J; bases unmatched to any gene: 6. The CDR3 length is 16 residues. Germline loops: CDR1 SGHTA, CDR2 FQGNSA.

The rearrangement uses TRBV28 and TRBJ2-3; D is unclear. This CDR3 is built from 14 residues. Trimming left V 2 bases short and J 2 bases short, with 8 bases between. The germline gives CDR1 MDHEN, CDR2 SYDVKM. The CDR3 here is CASSLNGYTDTQYF. CDR3 bases: TGTGCCAGCAGTTTAAACGGATACACAGATACGCAGTATTTT.

The genes are TRBV10-3 and TRBJ2-7, with 7 bases matching TRBD1. The CDR3 has 15 residues. Losses at the gene ends were 0 bases for V and 3 bases for J; bases not matched to a gene: 5. CDR1 and CDR2 from the germline V gene are ENHRY and SYGVKD. CDR3 sequence: CAISESMTGLYEQYF. CDR3 nucleotide sequence: TGTGCCATCAGTGAGTCTATGACAGGGCTCTACGAGCAGTACTTC.

V is TRBV9 and J is TRBJ2-6; D remains ambiguous. In germline, CDR1 is SGDLS, CDR2 YYNGEE. With 4 bases removed from V and 2 bases from J, the gap between germline ends came to 10 bases. There are 15 residues in the CDR3. The DNA for the CDR3 is TGTGCCAGCAGCCCAGATGGAACTGGGGCCAACGTCCTGACTTTC. Its translation: CASSPDGTGANVLTF.

The V and J genes are TRBV20-1 and TRBJ2-5; tentative D call: TRBD2 (5 bases). CDR1 and CDR2 (germline): DFQATT, SNEGSKA (reference sequence). This CDR3 is built from 14 residues. Between the trimmed V and J ends, which lost 3 bases and 5 bases, there was a span of 16 bases. CDR3 region: CSARDWAIGETQYF. For the CDR3, the DNA is TGCAGTGCTAGGGACTGGGCAATCGGGGAGACCCAGTACTTC.

This clonotype was picked up one time. This chain connects TRBV14 to TRBJ1-2; no firm D call. The ends were cut back, 1 base at V and 2 bases at J, with 11 bases in the middle. From germline, CDR1 is SGHDN and CDR2 FVKESK. The CDR3 has 15 residues. The CDR3 nucleotides read TGTGCCAGCAGCCAAGCGTCCCAGGAGAACTATGGCTACACCTTC. Translation gives CASSQASQENYGYTF.